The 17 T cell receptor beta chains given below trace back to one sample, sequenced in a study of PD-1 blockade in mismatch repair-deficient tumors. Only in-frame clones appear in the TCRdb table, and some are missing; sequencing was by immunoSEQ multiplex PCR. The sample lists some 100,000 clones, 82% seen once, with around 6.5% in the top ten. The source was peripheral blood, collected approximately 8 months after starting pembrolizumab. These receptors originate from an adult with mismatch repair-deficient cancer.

The CDR3 nucleotides are TGTGCCAGCAGCCGCGGACTAGCGGAGAAGACAGATACGCAGTATTTT. This encodes CASSRGLAEKTDTQYF. The rearrangement links TRBV7-6 to TRBJ2-3; 10 bases fit TRBD2. The CDR3 spans 16 residues. Losses at the gene ends were 5 bases for V and 3 bases for J; bases not matched to a gene: 8. Germline lookup yields CDR1 SGHVS and CDR2 FNYEAQ.

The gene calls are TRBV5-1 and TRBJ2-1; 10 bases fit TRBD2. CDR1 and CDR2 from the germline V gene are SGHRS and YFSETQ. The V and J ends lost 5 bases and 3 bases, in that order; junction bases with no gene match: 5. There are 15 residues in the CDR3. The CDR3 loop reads CASRSGRDNYNEQFF. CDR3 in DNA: TGCGCCAGCAGGAGCGGGAGGGATAACTACAATGAGCAGTTCTTC.

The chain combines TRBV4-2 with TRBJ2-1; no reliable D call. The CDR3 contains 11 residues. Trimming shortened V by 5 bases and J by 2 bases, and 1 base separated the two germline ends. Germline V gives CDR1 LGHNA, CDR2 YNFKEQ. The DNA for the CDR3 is TGTGCCAGCAGCACCTACAATGAGCAGTTCTTC. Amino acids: CASSTYNEQFF.

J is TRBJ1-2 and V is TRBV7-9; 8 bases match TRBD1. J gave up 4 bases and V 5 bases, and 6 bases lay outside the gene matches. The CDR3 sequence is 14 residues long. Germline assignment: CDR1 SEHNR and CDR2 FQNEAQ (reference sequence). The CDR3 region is CASSPDRGIYGYTF. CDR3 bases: TGTGCCAGCAGCCCAGACAGGGGCATCTATGGCTACACCTTC.

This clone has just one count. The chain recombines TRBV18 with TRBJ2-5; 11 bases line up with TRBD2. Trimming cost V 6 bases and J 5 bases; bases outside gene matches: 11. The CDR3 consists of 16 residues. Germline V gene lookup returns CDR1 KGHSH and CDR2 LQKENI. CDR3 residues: CASSPGLAEGGETQYF. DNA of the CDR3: TGTGCCAGCTCGCCGGGACTAGCGGAGGGTGGGGAGACCCAGTACTTC.

The CDR3 DNA follows: TGTGCCAGCAGCTTAGTGGGCCCTAAGCGGCAGGGAGGCTACGAGCAGTACTTC. As protein: CASSLVGPKRQGGYEQYF. The chain couples TRBV7-6 to TRBJ2-7; possibly TRBD2 for D (6 bases). The CDR3 is made up of 18 amino acids. The V gene's germline CDR1 is SGHVS and CDR2 FNYEAQ. V was trimmed by 1 base and J by 3 bases, leaving 22 bases between them.

The CDR3 here is CASSLRESSTDTQYF. The CDR3 DNA is TGTGCCAGCAGCCTCCGGGAAAGTAGCACAGATACGCAGTATTTT. The gene calls are TRBV7-9 and TRBJ2-3; possible D gene TRBD2, 5 bases. Trimming cost V 5 bases and J 0 bases, with 12 bases left between them. The CDR3 is made up of 15 amino acids. Germline V gene data show CDR1 as SEHNR and CDR2 as FQNEAQ (reference sequence).

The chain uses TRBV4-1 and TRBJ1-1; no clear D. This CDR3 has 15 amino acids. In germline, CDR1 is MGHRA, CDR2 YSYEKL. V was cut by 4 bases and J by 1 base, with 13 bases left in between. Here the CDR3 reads CASSPRGRTNTEAFF. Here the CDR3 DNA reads TGCGCCAGCAGCCCCCGGGGAAGGACGAACACTGAAGCTTTCTTT.

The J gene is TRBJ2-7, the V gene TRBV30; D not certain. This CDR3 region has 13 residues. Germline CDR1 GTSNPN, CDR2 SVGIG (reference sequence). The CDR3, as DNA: TGTGCTCTCCTAGGAGATTCATCAGCCGAGCAGTACTTC. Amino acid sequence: CALLGDSSAEQYF.

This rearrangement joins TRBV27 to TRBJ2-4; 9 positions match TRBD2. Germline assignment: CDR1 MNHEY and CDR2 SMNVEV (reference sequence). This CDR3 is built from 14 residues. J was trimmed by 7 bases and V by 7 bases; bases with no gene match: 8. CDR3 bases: TGTGCCAGCATAGGTAGCGGGAGTGGGAACATTCAGTACTTC. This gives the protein CASIGSGSGNIQYF.

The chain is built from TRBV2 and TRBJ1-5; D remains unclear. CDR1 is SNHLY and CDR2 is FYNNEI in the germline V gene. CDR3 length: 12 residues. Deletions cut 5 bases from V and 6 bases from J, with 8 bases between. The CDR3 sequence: CASSYGPQPQHF. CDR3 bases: TGTGCCAGCAGTTACGGGCCTCAGCCCCAGCATTTT. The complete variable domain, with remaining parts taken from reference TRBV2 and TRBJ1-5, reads EPEVTQTPSHQVTQMGQEVILRCVPISNHLYFYWYRQILGQKVEFLVSFYNNEISEKSEIFDDQFSVERPDGSNFTLKIRSTKLEDSAMYFCASSYGPQPQHFGDGTRLSIL.

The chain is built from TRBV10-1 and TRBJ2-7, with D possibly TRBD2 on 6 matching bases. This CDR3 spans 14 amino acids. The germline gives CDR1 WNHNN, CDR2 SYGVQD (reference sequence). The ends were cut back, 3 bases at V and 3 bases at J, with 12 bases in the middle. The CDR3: CASSDKRVGYEQYF. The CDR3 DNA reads TGCGCCAGCAGTGACAAGCGGGTAGGCTACGAGCAGTACTTC.

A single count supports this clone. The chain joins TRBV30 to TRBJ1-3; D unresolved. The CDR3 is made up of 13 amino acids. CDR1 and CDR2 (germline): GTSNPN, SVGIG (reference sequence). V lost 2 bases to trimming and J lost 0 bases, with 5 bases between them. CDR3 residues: CAWSSDSGNTIYF. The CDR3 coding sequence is TGTGCCTGGAGTAGTGACTCTGGAAACACCATATATTTT.

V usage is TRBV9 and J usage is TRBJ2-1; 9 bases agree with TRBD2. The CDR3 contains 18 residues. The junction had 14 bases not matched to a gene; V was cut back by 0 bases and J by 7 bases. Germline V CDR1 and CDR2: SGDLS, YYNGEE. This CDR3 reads CASSVGIAGVVMGNEQFF. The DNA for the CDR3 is TGTGCCAGCAGCGTAGGAATAGCGGGAGTAGTCATGGGTAATGAGCAGTTCTTC.

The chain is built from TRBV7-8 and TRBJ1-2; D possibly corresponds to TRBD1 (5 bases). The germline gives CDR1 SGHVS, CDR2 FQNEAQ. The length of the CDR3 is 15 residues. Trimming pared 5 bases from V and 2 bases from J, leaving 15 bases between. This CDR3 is CASSPTVGRNYGYTF. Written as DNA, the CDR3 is TGTGCCAGCAGCCCAACGGTGGGACGAAACTATGGCTACACCTTC.

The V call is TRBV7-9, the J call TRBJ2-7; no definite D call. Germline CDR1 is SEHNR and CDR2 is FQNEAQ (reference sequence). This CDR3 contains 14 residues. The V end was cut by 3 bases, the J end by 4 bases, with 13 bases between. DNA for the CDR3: TGTGCCAGCAGCTTTCGGCAAAGTGCGTACGAGCAGTACTTC. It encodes CASSFRQSAYEQYF.

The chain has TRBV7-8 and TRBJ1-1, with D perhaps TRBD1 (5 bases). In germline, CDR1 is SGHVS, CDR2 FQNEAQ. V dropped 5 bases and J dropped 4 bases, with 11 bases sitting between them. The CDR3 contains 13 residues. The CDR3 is CASSRGRGTEAFF. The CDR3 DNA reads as TGTGCCAGCAGCAGGGGACGTGGCACTGAAGCTTTCTTT.